Following are 23 T cell receptor beta chains from one sample sequenced in a study of cytomegalovirus exposure and HLA in healthy donors. Use of 60 Vbeta and 13 Jbeta primers characterized the PCR. Only in-frame clones appear in the TCRdb table, and some are missing; sequencing was by immunoSEQ multiplex PCR. Of some 100,000 clones in the sample, 75% were seen once. The sample taken for sequencing was PBMCs. These receptors were collected from a male donor in good health and CMV-seropositive.

The rearrangement links TRBV29-1 to TRBJ2-7; possibly TRBD1 for D (6 bases). V lost 1 base and J lost 5, with 18 bases in between. Germline V gene sequence: CDR1 SQVTM, CDR2 ANQGSEA. CDR3 length: 15 amino acids. As DNA, the CDR3 is TGCAGCGTTGAAGGAGGGAACAGGGCCACTAACGAGCAGTACTTC. It is translated as CSVEGGNRATNEQYF.

This clone was seen only a few times. The chain has TRBV6-5 and TRBJ1-2; 7 bases align to TRBD1. V lost 6 bases and J lost 8; bases outside the gene matches: 9. The CDR3 runs 13 residues. Per the germline V gene, CDR1 is MNHEY and CDR2 is SVGAGI. The CDR3 here is CASSLTGESGYTF. The CDR3 coding sequence is TGTGCCAGCAGCTTAACAGGGGAGTCGGGCTACACCTTC.

The chain joins TRBV7-6 to TRBJ2-3; 8 bases are a match to TRBD2. Germline V gene data show CDR1 as SGHVS and CDR2 as FNYEAQ. V was pared by 1 base and J by 3 bases, with 3 bases of the junction left unmatched. The CDR3 contains 15 residues. As DNA, the CDR3 is TGTGCCAGCAGCTTAGTAGCGGGGTTGACAGATACGCAGTATTTT. Amino acids: CASSLVAGLTDTQYF.

This clone has a single count. This chain uses TRBV6-1 with TRBJ1-6; D is perhaps TRBD1 (6 bases). V was cut by 2 bases and J by 6 bases, with 8 bases left in between. The CDR3 spans 14 residues. Germline CDR1 reads MNHNS; CDR2 reads SASEGT. The CDR3, as DNA: TGTGCCAGCAGTGAACAGGGGTTTAATTCACCCCTCCACTTT. Amino acids: CASSEQGFNSPLHF.

Only one count was recorded for this clone. The chain uses TRBV4-1 and TRBJ1-4, with a tentative D call TRBD1 (5 bases). The CDR3 is made up of 15 amino acids. Trimming removed 7 bases at V and 1 base at J, with 13 bases between. Germline CDR1 MGHRA, CDR2 YSYEKL. CDR3 loop: CASKGTGRTNEKLFF. The CDR3 DNA sequence: TGCGCCAGCAAGGGAACAGGACGAACTAATGAAAAACTGTTTTTT.

This clone was detected a few times. The DNA of the CDR3 is TGTGCCTGGAGTTCTCTCCGGAACTATGGCTACACCTTC. The encoded protein is CAWSSLRNYGYTF. This chain connects TRBV30 to TRBJ1-2; D gene unclear. V lost 2 bases, J lost 2 bases, and 9 bases lay in between. There are 13 residues in the CDR3. Germline V gene lookup returns CDR1 GTSNPN and CDR2 SVGIG (reference sequence).

The rearrangement links TRBV5-6 to TRBJ2-2, with unresolved D. V lost 5 bases to trimming and J lost 1 base, with 6 bases between them. This CDR3 spans 13 amino acids. Germline CDR1 reads SGHDT; CDR2 reads YYEEEE. The CDR3 region is CASSAENTGELFF. The CDR3 DNA follows: TGTGCCAGCAGTGCAGAGAACACCGGGGAGCTGTTTTTT. Together with reference TRBV5-6 and TRBJ2-2, the CDR3 gives the full variable domain: DAGVTQSPTHLIKTRGQQVTLRCSPKSGHDTVSWYQQALGQGPQFIFQYYEEEERQRGNFPDRFSGHQFPNYSSELNVNALLLGDSALYLCASSAENTGELFFGEGSRLTVL.

The J gene is TRBJ1-5, the V gene TRBV6-4; TRBD1 matches 7 bases. There are 15 residues in the CDR3. Trimming at V came to 2 bases and at J to 4 bases, leaving 5 bases not matched to a gene. The germline V gene has CDR1 MRHNA and CDR2 SNTAGT. CDR3: CASSDTGEGNQPQHF. Written as DNA, the CDR3 is TGTGCCAGCAGTGACACAGGGGAAGGAAATCAGCCCCAGCATTTT.

CDR3 sequence: CASSVDGGRGNEQFF. In nucleotides, the CDR3 is TGTGCCAGCAGCGTAGACGGGGGGCGAGGGAATGAGCAGTTCTTC. The rearrangement joins TRBV9 to TRBJ2-1, with a tentative D call TRBD2 (7 bases). The CDR3 loop spans 15 amino acids. Trimming left V 0 bases short and J 7 bases short, with 14 bases between. Germline V gene data show CDR1 as SGDLS and CDR2 as YYNGEE. The full variable domain, in which reference TRBV9 and TRBJ2-1 provide the parts outside the CDR3, is DSGVTQTPKHLITATGQRVTLRCSPRSGDLSVYWYQQSLDQGLQFLIQYYNGEERAKGNILERFSAQQFPDLHSELNLSSLELGDSALYFCASSVDGGRGNEQFFGPGTRLTVL.

J is TRBJ2-1 and V is TRBV28, with 8 bases that match TRBD2. Germline V CDR1 and CDR2: MDHEN, SYDVKM. The CDR3 spans 15 residues. Trimming removed 3 bases from V and 7 bases from J; junction bases left unmatched: 8. The CDR3 region is CASSLYGGAGNEQFF. CDR3 coding DNA: TGTGCCAGCAGTTTGTACGGGGGGGCCGGGAATGAGCAGTTCTTC.

V and J are TRBV5-1 and TRBJ2-7; 8 nucleotides align to TRBD1. Trimming at V came to 4 bases and at J to 2 bases, leaving 5 bases not matched to a gene. Germline V CDR1 and CDR2: SGHRS, YFSETQ. The CDR3 has 14 amino acids. In DNA form, the CDR3 reads TGCGCCAGCAGCGGGGGGACAGGAGCCTACGAGCAGTACGTC. It encodes CASSGGTGAYEQYV.

There are many counts of this clone. The chain has TRBV5-1 and TRBJ2-7; 7 nucleotides line up with TRBD1. The CDR3 length is 13 residues. Trimming cost V 4 bases and J 7 bases; bases outside gene matches: 8. Germline lookup yields CDR1 SGHRS and CDR2 YFSETQ. The CDR3 DNA reads TGCGCCAGCAGCCCTAGGGGGCCAGGGGAGCAGTACTTC. It codes for CASSPRGPGEQYF.

The gene calls are TRBV27 and TRBJ1-2; possibly TRBD1 for D (5 bases). CDR3 length: 15 amino acids. Trimming shortened V by 5 bases and J by 4 bases, and 17 bases separated the two germline ends. CDR1 and CDR2 (germline): MNHEY, SMNVEV (reference sequence). The CDR3 DNA reads TGTGCCAGCAGTCCACGGGACGGCGGGGGCTATGGCTACACCTTC. Its translation: CASSPRDGGGYGYTF.

This clone was found once. V and J are TRBV11-2 and TRBJ2-3; D is ambiguous. This CDR3 contains 14 residues. CDR1 is SGHAT and CDR2 is FQNNGV in the germline V gene. Trimming cost V 7 bases and J 0 bases, with 11 bases left between them. DNA for the CDR3: TGTGCCAGCACCAGTGACACTAGCACAGATACGCAGTATTTT. As protein: CASTSDTSTDTQYF. Combining the CDR3 with reference TRBV11-2 and TRBJ2-3 gives the whole variable domain EAGVAQSPRYKIIEKRQSVAFWCNPISGHATLYWYQQILGQGPKLLIQFQNNGVVDDSQLPKDRFSAERLKGVDSTLKIQPAKLEDSAVYLCASTSDTSTDTQYFGPGTRLTVL.

The genes are TRBV5-6 and TRBJ2-1; 10 nucleotides match TRBD1. Trimming took 2 bases from V and 8 from J; bases not matched to a gene: 7. CDR3 length equals 15 residues. The V gene's germline CDR1 is SGHDT and CDR2 YYEEEE. The CDR3 DNA reads as TGTGCCAGCAGCTTTCCGGGACAGGGGATCGATGAGCAGTTCTTC. Amino acid sequence: CASSFPGQGIDEQFF.

The rearrangement uses TRBV11-3 and TRBJ1-2; D possibly corresponds to TRBD1 (5 bases). The CDR3 totals 17 residues. Germline V gene sequence: CDR1 SGHNT, CDR2 YENEEA. The V end was cut by 1 base, the J end by 3 bases, with 18 bases between. CDR3: CASSLVVDQGGDYGYTF. The CDR3 bases are TGTGCCAGCAGCTTAGTCGTGGATCAGGGAGGGGACTATGGCTACACCTTC.

The V and J genes are TRBV30 and TRBJ1-3, with D perhaps TRBD1 (5 bases). Germline CDR1 and CDR2: GTSNPN and SVGIG (reference sequence). This CDR3 has 14 amino acids. The V gene lost 5 bases and the J gene lost 0 bases, with 11 bases spanning the gap. The CDR3 region has the DNA TGTGCCTGGGGCCCGGGACTCTCTGGAAACACCATATATTTT. Its translation is CAWGPGLSGNTIYF.

V and J are TRBV7-9 and TRBJ2-5; 11 bases align to TRBD2. The CDR3 is made up of 18 amino acids. Germline V gene lookup returns CDR1 SEHNR and CDR2 FQNEAQ (reference sequence). V trimming: 1 base; J trimming: 1 base; junction bases outside the gene matches: 8. Here the CDR3 reads CASSLGLAGTWLQETQYF. The CDR3 nucleotides are TGTGCCAGCAGCTTAGGACTAGCGGGGACTTGGCTCCAAGAGACCCAGTACTTC.

This clone was seen a handful of times. DNA for the CDR3: TGTGCCGGGGGGTCCAGCAGCTCCTATAATTCACCCCTCCACTTT. The encoded protein is CAGGSSSSYNSPLHF. The gene calls are TRBV30 and TRBJ1-6; TRBD1 might be the D (5 bases). Per germline, CDR1 GTSNPN and CDR2 SVGIG (reference sequence). Deletions cut 8 bases from V and 0 bases from J, with 14 bases between. CDR3 size: 15 residues.

This sequence joins TRBV6-1 and TRBJ2-7; 8 bases map to TRBD1. The germline CDR1 and CDR2 sequences are MNHNS and SASEGT. The CDR3 extends over 15 amino acids. The V and J ends lost 5 bases and 0 bases, in that order; junction bases with no gene match: 6. The CDR3 bases are TGTGCCAGCAGTAATAGACAGGGGACCTCCTACGAGCAGTACTTC. This codes for CASSNRQGTSYEQYF.

This clone was detected a few times. V gene TRBV2 combines with J gene TRBJ1-4, with unresolved D. The CDR3 covers 14 residues. Germline loops: CDR1 SNHLY, CDR2 FYNNEI. Trimming took 4 bases from V and 0 from J, leaving 6 bases between them. The CDR3 nucleotides read TGTGCCAGCAGTGGCCGCGCAACTAATGAAAAACTGTTTTTT. Translated, it gives CASSGRATNEKLFF.

This rearrangement joins TRBV5-4 to TRBJ1-1; D may be TRBD1 (5 bases). Trimming cost V 1 base and J 3 bases, with 10 bases left between them. The CDR3 spans 14 residues. Germline V gene data show CDR1 as SGHNT and CDR2 as YYREEE (reference sequence). CDR3 DNA sequence: TGTGCCAGCAGCTTGAGGGGAAGGTACACTGAAGCTTTCTTT. Encoded protein: CASSLRGRYTEAFF.

This chain connects TRBV28 to TRBJ1-2; maybe TRBD1 (6 bases). Trimming took 4 bases from V and 2 from J, leaving 17 bases between them. This CDR3 is built from 16 residues. The germline CDR1 and CDR2 sequences are MDHEN and SYDVKM. CDR3 DNA: TGTGCCAGCAGTTCTTTCCCAGGGGCTCTAAACTATGGCTACACCTTC. It encodes CASSSFPGALNYGYTF.